Listed below are T cell receptor beta chains from one sample, sequenced in a study of OX40 agonist ivuxolimab in advanced cancers. Libraries were prepared by immunoSEQ multiplex PCR; TCRdb keeps only in-frame clonotypes and omits some of them. The table has around 30,000 clones, just over 90% seen once. The specimen comprised CD4+ or CD8+ T cells sorted from blood, sampled in a trial of the OX40 agonist ivuxolimab. Receptors were obtained from an adult with an advanced solid tumor such as melanoma, head and neck, liver or kidney cancer. The CDR3 runs from the conserved cysteine through the conserved F or W. Each record gives: V gene, CDR3 protein.

TRBV10-3,CAISIFRDRDTGELFF
TRBV9,CASSPRGTNEKLFF
TRBV10-2,CASSGDNSNQPQHF
TRBV5-4,CASSRSGFSGYTF
TRBV27,CASRIGETEAFF
TRBV7-2,CASSLGGAGTEAFF
TRBV10-3,CAISELARSYNEQFF
TRBV19,CASSIVGLASSYEQYF
TRBV7-7,CASSTGQGQETQYF
TRBV14,CASSQDIGSSGNTIYF
TRBV7-9,CASSLSGTSFGYTF
TRBV9,CASSVAPGGYEQYF
TRBV2,CASRVSTEAFF
TRBV2,CASSEVAGEETQYF
TRBV13,CASSLRTSGGNEQFF
TRBV5-1,CASSLMASGSYEQYF
TRBV19,CAPRGGDTGELFF
TRBV7-9,CASSVTAGTNSYEQYF
TRBV4-3,CASSHARTSGNYNEQFF
TRBV5-4,CASSLAGAAGGELFF
TRBV6-4,CASSQLAGGPDTQYF
TRBV7-8,CASSGRAGNNEQFF
TRBV6-6,CASWGQGGGQPQHF
TRBV7-6,CASSPTARLGNTGELFF
TRBV2,CASSEFSAGTDTQYF
TRBV30,CAWKLTGTSGFHNEQFF
TRBV19,CASSIGGTHRVDEQFF
TRBV4-3,CASSQGLRTGNTEAFF
TRBV5-1,CASSLEWDGTTEQYF
TRBV7-9,CASSLAGVRETQYF
TRBV25-1,CASSEYPVYEQYF
TRBV5-6,CASSPRTSGSALSEQYF
TRBV7-9,CASSLFVSGSAYDTQYF
TRBV6-8,CASSSDQPQHF
TRBV7-7,CASSLRVVGPGYNEQFF
TRBV7-6,CASIPNEDSNTDTQYF
TRBV4-3,CASSHAADRGRQPQHF
TRBV11-3,CASSLGTHTGELFF
TRBV6-5,CASSDRGNSNQPQHF
TRBV5-6,CASSPRQGWGEAFF
TRBV2,CASSVRVGGRPAGRYTF
TRBV28,CASSYRVLGGANVLTF
TRBV27,CASSLFHNRGRFFGYTF
TRBV27,CASSSQPVRQGVFYEQYF
TRBV7-9,CASSLVGNSRGDTEAFF
TRBV6-6,CASSLHPSAYNEQFF
TRBV7-9,CASSSPPIGKQETQYF
TRBV5-4,CASSLLAGGPSDTQYF
TRBV14,CASSQLSLAEITDTQYF
TRBV19,CASSSSRRDVDQPQHF
TRBV7-8,CASSPKGGRENEQFF
TRBV2,CASSDYNEQFF
TRBV7-9,CASSFFRTGGLYSYEQYF
TRBV5-4,CASSYGTSGRDEQYF
TRBV7-9,CASSTSSLGGPTDTQYF